This T cell receptor beta chain derives from a study of cytomegalovirus exposure and HLA in healthy donors. Study summary: Unique TCRs numbering some 80 million, obtained from HLA-typed donors, made up an early data release.

The study's findings and limits: A later analysis linked a missense variant in DCLRE1C to the trimming of TCR beta V and J genes.

This CDR3 comprises 13 residues. Per germline, CDR1 SQVTM and CDR2 ANQGSEA. V was clipped by 4 bases and J by 9 bases, with 16 bases between them. The PCR was carried out with 60 Vbeta primers and 13 Jbeta primers. Here immunoSEQ multiplex PCR was the method, and the copy in TCRdb shows in-frame clones only, minus some. The sample yields approximately 170,000 clones, around 75% seen once. In regard to this clone: No antigen is known for it.

The specimen sequenced was PBMCs. The V and J genes are TRBV29-1 and TRBJ2-1; weak D call: TRBD1 (5 bases). This TCR derives from a man aged 18 to 30 in good health and CMV-seropositive. The CDR3 nucleotides are TGCAGCGTTGCCCGGCAGGGATATGGTGAGCAGTTCTTC. It yields the protein CSVARQGYGEQFF.